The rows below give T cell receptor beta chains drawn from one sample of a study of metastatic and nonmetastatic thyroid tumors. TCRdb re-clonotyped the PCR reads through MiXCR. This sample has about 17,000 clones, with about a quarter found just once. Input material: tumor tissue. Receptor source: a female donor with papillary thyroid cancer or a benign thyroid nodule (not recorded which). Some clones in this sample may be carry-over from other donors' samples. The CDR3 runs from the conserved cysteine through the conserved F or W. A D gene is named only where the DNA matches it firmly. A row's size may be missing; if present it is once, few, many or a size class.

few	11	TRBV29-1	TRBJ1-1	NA	TGCAGCGTTCGTTATAACACTGAAGCTTTCTTT	CSVRYNTEAFF
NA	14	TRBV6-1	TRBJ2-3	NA	TGTGCCAGCAGGCCATTCCTAGGAGCAGATACGCAGTATTTT	CASRPFLGADTQYF
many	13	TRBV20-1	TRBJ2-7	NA	TGCAGTGGGGGTCCCGGCTCCATCGGCGAGCAGTACTTC	CSGGPGSIGEQYF
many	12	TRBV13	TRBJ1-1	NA	TGTGCCAGCAGCAAAGGGGTTTCTGAAGCTTTCTTT	CASSKGVSEAFF
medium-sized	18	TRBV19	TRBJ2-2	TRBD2	TGTGCCAGTAGTAGGGGACTAGCGGGAGGGCCGGGCACCGGGGAGCTGTTTTTT	CASSRGLAGGPGTGELFF
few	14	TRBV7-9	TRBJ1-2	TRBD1	TGTGCCAGCATCTTAGCGCAAACAGGGGCAGGCTACACCTTC	CASILAQTGAGYTF
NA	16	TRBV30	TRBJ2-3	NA	TGTGCCTGGAGTGCCTCGGAGAGCTGGAACACAGATACGCAGTATTTT	CAWSASESWNTDTQYF
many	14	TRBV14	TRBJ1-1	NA	TGTGCCAGCAGCCAAGTATCCAGGAAGACTGAAGCTTTCTTT	CASSQVSRKTEAFF
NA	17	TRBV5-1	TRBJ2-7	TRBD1	TGCGCCAGCAGCTTGGAATCCGGGACAGGGAACTCCTACGAGCAGTACTTC	CASSLESGTGNSYEQYF
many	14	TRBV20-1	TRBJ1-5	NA	TGCAGTGCTAGAGATTTTAGGAGCAATCAGCCCCAGCATTTT	CSARDFRSNQPQHF
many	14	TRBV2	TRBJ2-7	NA	TGTGCCAGCAGTGAAGATGGCACCAACTACGAGCAGTACTTC	CASSEDGTNYEQYF